This T cell receptor beta chain appears in the sequencing data of a study of cytomegalovirus exposure and HLA in healthy donors. The CDR3 has 13 amino acids. CDR1 and CDR2 from the germline V gene are KGHSH and LQKENI. Trimming removed 3 bases from V and 1 base from J, with 6 bases in between. The PCR used 60 Vbeta and 13 Jbeta primers. Profiled with immunoSEQ multiplex PCR; TCRdb holds only in-frame clones, not every one. The sample has about 130,000 clones; less than 10% are singletons. Details on this clone: Its antigen is unidentified. This sample also contains other DNA sequences that code for the same CDR3.

Study findings and constraints: A later analysis found most CMV-associated TCR beta chains apparently HLA-restricted.

Nominal health characterized the donors when sampled, though unrecorded immune exposures were likely. The V gene is TRBV18, the J gene TRBJ1-1; D possibly corresponds to TRBD1 (5 bases). This receptor was identified in a man in his fifties or sixties in good health and CMV-seronegative. Input material: PBMCs. CDR3 amino acids: CASSPGRNTEAFF. CDR3 DNA sequence: TGTGCCAGCTCACCGGGGCGGAACACTGAAGCTTTCTTT.